This T cell receptor beta chain was observed in a study of human T cells and chemical hapten exposure. Germline V gene lookup returns CDR1 MNHEY and CDR2 SVGAGI. This CDR3 contains 15 residues. V was clipped by 6 bases and J by 4 bases, with 16 bases between them. Unique molecular identifiers were attached to individual cDNA molecules during library preparation. Each CDR3 protein is one row after TCRdb ran MiXCR on the RACE reads. The sample carries 120,000 to 150,000 distinct CDR3 sequences, about 11% recorded once. Time point of the sample: patch test 2, 6 weeks after DPC sensitization. Stated treatment: therapeutic diphenylcyclopropenone sensitization with weekly scalp DPC. This clonotype was seen a handful of times.

This receptor was identified in a woman aged 50 to 60 with alopecia areata. Some clones in this sample may be carry-over from other donors' samples. This sequence joins TRBV6-5 and TRBJ1-5; perhaps TRBD1 as D (6 bases). The sequencing used whole blood, collected in connection with sensitization to the hapten diphenylcyclopropenone (DPC). CDR3 protein: CASRRGGARNQPQHF. CDR3 sequence (DNA): TGTGCCAGCAGGCGCGGGGGGGCACGAAATCAGCCCCAGCATTTT.